This T cell receptor beta chain was observed in a study of beta chain features in type 1 diabetes. The sequenced template was cDNA made from the entire isolated RNA. TCRdb keeps only in-frame clones here, not all; method: immunoSEQ multiplex PCR. Here the sample spans roughly 300,000 clones, roughly 8% being singletons. This TCR was sampled from a woman between 18 and 29 years old in good health. Sequencing was carried out using central memory CD4+ T cells from blood.

CDR3 bases: TGTGCCAGCACCCCCCCTAGTTTGGAAGAGACCCAGTACTTC. It codes for CASTPPSLEETQYF. This chain connects TRBV2 to TRBJ2-5; D remains unclear. This CDR3 region has 14 residues. Trimming shortened V by 7 bases and J by 3 bases, and 15 bases separated the two germline ends. Germline V CDR1 and CDR2: SNHLY, FYNNEI.